Following are 31 T cell receptor beta chains from one sample sequenced in a study of cytomegalovirus exposure and HLA in healthy donors. PCR primers comprised 60 Vbeta and 13 Jbeta primers. The repertoire was sequenced with immunoSEQ multiplex PCR; TCRdb's copy has only in-frame clones and lacks some. The repertoire holds around 100,000 clones, with roughly four fifths as singletons. Material for sequencing was PBMCs. Source of these receptors: a male donor in good health and CMV-seropositive.

This chain uses TRBV13 with TRBJ2-1, with D perhaps matching TRBD1 (6 bases). Germline V lookup: CDR1 PRHDT, CDR2 FYEKMQ (reference sequence). Deletions cut 5 bases from V and 7 bases from J, with 18 bases between. This CDR3 has 15 residues. The CDR3 DNA sequence: TGTGCCAGCAGCCGAGACCGGGTCCAGGGGAATGAGCAGTTCTTC. Amino acid sequence: CASSRDRVQGNEQFF.

This rearrangement joins TRBV5-5 to TRBJ1-2, with 9 positions matching TRBD1. This CDR3 spans 16 amino acids. The germline gives CDR1 SGHKS, CDR2 YYEKEE (reference sequence). Trimming took 1 base from V and 0 from J; bases not matched to a gene: 4. CDR3 protein: CASSLWGTGTNYGYTF. The CDR3 DNA is TGTGCCAGCAGCTTGTGGGGGACAGGGACTAACTATGGCTACACCTTC.

V gene TRBV30 combines with J gene TRBJ2-7; D possibly corresponds to TRBD1 (6 bases). The germline V gene encodes CDR1 GTSNPN and CDR2 SVGIG (reference sequence). V lost 4 bases, J lost 6 bases, and 22 bases lay in between. This CDR3 spans 15 amino acids. The CDR3 DNA reads as TGTGCCTGGAAGCGTCCGACAGGCGGGCCGAGCGAGCAGTACTTC. Encoded protein: CAWKRPTGGPSEQYF.

The chain employs TRBV4-2 and TRBJ2-3, with D perhaps matching TRBD2 (6 bases). This CDR3 region has 15 residues. In germline, CDR1 is LGHNA, CDR2 YNFKEQ. V was trimmed by 4 bases and J by 5 bases, leaving 16 bases between them. The CDR3 bases are TGTGCCAGCAGCCCGGCGGGGTCAGTGGGAGATACGCAGTATTTT. Translated: CASSPAGSVGDTQYF.

This rearrangement joins TRBV4-1 to TRBJ1-1; 7 bases map to TRBD1. Germline CDR1 reads MGHRA; CDR2 reads YSYEKL. V dropped 3 bases and J dropped 5; count of bases not matched to a gene: 6. The CDR3 has 14 residues. As DNA, the CDR3 is TGCGCCAGCAGCCACGGACAGGTTGGAACTGAAGCTTTCTTT. It translates to CASSHGQVGTEAFF.

The genes are TRBV28 and TRBJ2-1; 12 nucleotides align to TRBD2. CDR1 is MDHEN, CDR2 SYDVKM, per germline. The CDR3 has 16 residues. V lost 5 bases, J lost 4 bases, and 6 bases stayed unmatched. The CDR3 DNA sequence: TGTGCCAGCAGTCCGACTAGCGGGGGCCATTACAATGAGCAGTTCTTC. It yields the protein CASSPTSGGHYNEQFF. The whole variable domain, remainder taken from reference TRBV28 and TRBJ2-1, is DVKVTQSSRYLVKRTGEKVFLECVQDMDHENMFWYRQDPGLGLRLIYFSYDVKMKEKGDIPEGYSVSREKKERFSLILESASTNQTSMYLCASSPTSGGHYNEQFFGPGTRLTVL.

This rearrangement joins TRBV7-3 to TRBJ2-6; D remains unclear. CDR1 is SGHTA, CDR2 FQGTGA, per germline. The germline V and J ends were trimmed by 2 bases and 0 bases, with 5 bases remaining between them. This CDR3 spans 15 amino acids. The CDR3 protein is CASSLGGSGANVLTF. The CDR3 DNA sequence: TGTGCCAGCAGCTTAGGCGGCTCTGGGGCCAACGTCCTGACTTTC.

In its sample, this clone was seen once. This rearrangement joins TRBV4-1 to TRBJ2-6; D unclear. The germline V gene encodes CDR1 MGHRA and CDR2 YSYEKL. The CDR3 contains 19 residues. V dropped 0 bases and J dropped 0 bases, with 15 bases sitting between them. The CDR3 sequence is CASSQDRGRSNSGANVLTF. The CDR3 DNA is TGCGCCAGCAGCCAAGACCGAGGCCGGTCGAACTCTGGGGCCAACGTCCTGACTTTC.

The chain is built from TRBV7-2 and TRBJ1-2, with 7 positions matching TRBD1. V shed 4 bases, J shed 6 bases, and the junction held 8 bases outside the gene matches. CDR3 size: 14 residues. Germline loops: CDR1 SGHTA, CDR2 FQGNSA. CDR3 protein: CASSSEQGWDGYTF. Here the CDR3 DNA reads TGTGCCAGCAGCTCAGAACAGGGGTGGGATGGCTACACCTTC.

The V call is TRBV5-8, the J call TRBJ2-3, with TRBD2 matching over 7 bases. The J segment lost 2 bases and the V segment lost 1 base, leaving 7 bases of the junction unmatched. Germline V gives CDR1 SGHTS, CDR2 YDEGEE. This CDR3 contains 16 residues. The CDR3 DNA is TGTGCCAGCAGCTTGAGGTCTAGCGGTTTCACAGATACGCAGTATTTT. It specifies CASSLRSSGFTDTQYF.

The V call is TRBV6-5, the J call TRBJ2-7; tentative D call: TRBD2 (5 bases). Germline CDR1 is MNHEY and CDR2 is SVGAGI. The V and J ends lost 5 bases and 5 bases respectively, with 7 bases between them. The length of the CDR3 is 11 residues. Here the CDR3 reads CASSEGDEQYF. The CDR3, as DNA: TGTGCCAGCAGTGAGGGCGACGAGCAGTACTTC.

This clone was counted between two and nine times. The chain combines TRBV5-1 with TRBJ1-1, with no clear D. The CDR3 length is 14 residues. The germline V and J ends were trimmed by 2 bases and 5 bases, with 13 bases remaining between them. Per the germline V gene, CDR1 is SGHRS and CDR2 is YFSETQ. Here the CDR3 DNA reads TGCGCCAGCAGCTTCCGGCCTTCGGGGACTGAAGCTTTCTTT. This codes for CASSFRPSGTEAFF.

This chain joins TRBV6-1 and TRBJ1-5; D is possibly TRBD1 (5 bases). V was cut by 1 base and J by 6 bases, with 10 bases left in between. The germline V gene encodes CDR1 MNHNS and CDR2 SASEGT. The CDR3 covers 14 residues. CDR3: CASSEGGQAQPQHF. The CDR3, as DNA: TGTGCCAGCAGTGAAGGAGGACAAGCTCAGCCCCAGCATTTT.

In this sample, this clone turned up a few times. The V call is TRBV4-1, the J call TRBJ2-7, with 10 positions matching TRBD2. Germline V lookup: CDR1 MGHRA, CDR2 YSYEKL. This CDR3 is 17 amino acids long. Trimming cost V 6 bases and J 1 base; bases outside gene matches: 12. The CDR3 is CASSPFGLAANSYEQYF. As DNA, the CDR3 is TGCGCCAGCAGTCCCTTCGGACTAGCGGCAAATTCCTACGAGCAGTACTTC.

The chain is built from TRBV4-3 and TRBJ1-2; 7 positions agree with TRBD1. Germline CDR1 is LGHNA and CDR2 is YSLEER. This CDR3 spans 13 amino acids. Germline trimming cut 3 bases from V and 3 bases from J; bases unmatched to any gene: 1. CDR3 DNA sequence: TGCGCCAGCAGCCAGACAGGGTACTATGGCTACACCTTC. Translated: CASSQTGYYGYTF.

The V gene is TRBV19, the J gene TRBJ1-1, with a possible D match to TRBD1 (6 bases). From germline, CDR1 is LNHDA and CDR2 SQIVND (reference sequence). V was cut by 2 bases and J by 3 bases, with 7 bases left in between. This CDR3 is 13 amino acids long. Written as DNA, the CDR3 is TGTGCCAGTAGTATAAGGGGGTACACTGAAGCTTTCTTT. Protein: CASSIRGYTEAFF.

The rearrangement uses TRBV6-5 and TRBJ2-7; 9 nucleotides line up with TRBD1. The length of the CDR3 is 15 residues. Unmatched junction bases numbered 4, after V lost 2 bases and J lost 2 bases. Germline values: CDR1 MNHEY, CDR2 SVGAGI. The CDR3 sequence: CASSYGGQGTYEQYF. As DNA, the CDR3 is TGTGCCAGCAGTTACGGTGGACAGGGGACCTACGAGCAGTACTTC.

The chain carries TRBV29-1 and TRBJ1-1; D possibly corresponds to TRBD1 (5 bases). Germline loops: CDR1 SQVTM, CDR2 ANQGSEA. The CDR3 spans 13 residues. Trimming removed 4 bases from V and 2 bases from J, with 11 bases in between. CDR3 protein: CSVADWTNTEAFF. CDR3 DNA sequence: TGCAGCGTTGCTGACTGGACAAACACTGAAGCTTTCTTT.

The rearrangement uses TRBV12-5 and TRBJ2-7; 8 bases are shared with TRBD1. In germline, CDR1 is LGHNT, CDR2 FRNRAP. Trimming took 2 bases from V and 1 from J; bases not matched to a gene: 1. The CDR3 consists of 14 residues. The DNA of the CDR3 is TGTGCTAGTGGTTTGCGGACAGGGTCCTACGAGCAGTACTTC. Translated, it gives CASGLRTGSYEQYF.

This rearrangement joins TRBV10-3 to TRBJ2-5; 10 positions match TRBD1. CDR3 length: 14 residues. Trimming cost V 3 bases and J 5 bases; bases outside gene matches: 3. CDR1 is ENHRY, CDR2 SYGVKD, per germline. The CDR3 region has the DNA TGTGCCATCAGTGACCGGACAGGGGGGGAGACCCAGTACTTC. It encodes CAISDRTGGETQYF.

This sequence joins TRBV25-1 and TRBJ2-7; TRBD1 is a possible D gene (6 bases). The V end lost 4 bases, the J end lost 1 base, and 8 bases lay between the germline ends. The length of the CDR3 is 13 residues. The germline V gene encodes CDR1 MGHDK and CDR2 SYGVNS. The CDR3 loop is CASSGQESYEQYF. CDR3 DNA: TGTGCCAGCAGTGGACAGGAGTCCTACGAGCAGTACTTC.

This chain's CDR3 is CASSLGAGTAYEQYF. The DNA of the CDR3 is TGTGCCAGCAGCTTAGGGGCAGGGACAGCATACGAGCAGTACTTC. The chain combines TRBV7-6 with TRBJ2-7, with 7 bases aligning to TRBD1. Germline lookup yields CDR1 SGHVS and CDR2 FNYEAQ. The CDR3 length is 15 residues. The ends lost 1 base at V and 4 bases at J; junction bases unmatched: 7.

This clone came up a few times. This chain uses TRBV5-5 with TRBJ2-1, with TRBD1 matching over 7 bases. Losses at the gene ends were 3 bases for V and 5 bases for J; bases not matched to a gene: 11. Germline values: CDR1 SGHKS, CDR2 YYEKEE (reference sequence). The CDR3 loop spans 16 amino acids. The CDR3 region is CASSWKTGSSNNEQFF. In DNA, the CDR3 is TGTGCCAGCAGCTGGAAGACAGGGTCATCCAACAATGAGCAGTTCTTC.

The chain carries TRBV30 and TRBJ1-5; 8 bases agree with TRBD1. CDR3 length: 18 residues. V was clipped by 2 bases and J by 1 base; unmatched bases: 13. CDR1 and CDR2 from the germline V gene are GTSNPN and SVGIG (reference sequence). The CDR3 DNA sequence: TGTGCCTGGAGTCTTGGGCAGGGGGCCCTAGCCAGCAATCAGCCCCAGCATTTT. It is translated as CAWSLGQGALASNQPQHF.

This sequence joins TRBV6-6 and TRBJ1-1; 9 nucleotides agree with TRBD1. V lost 0 bases and J lost 5; bases outside the gene matches: 7. CDR3 size: 16 residues. CDR1 is MNHNY and CDR2 is SVGAGI in the germline V gene (reference sequence). CDR3 nucleotide sequence: TGTGCCAGCAGTTACTCGCACAGGGGGCCGGGGACTGAAGCTTTCTTT. It encodes CASSYSHRGPGTEAFF.

The chain employs TRBV6-1 and TRBJ2-1; D possibly corresponds to TRBD1 (6 bases). V lost 6 bases and J 7 bases, leaving 16 bases between the germline ends. From germline, CDR1 is MNHNS and CDR2 SASEGT. CDR3 length: 14 amino acids. CDR3 loop: CASRVYRDVNEQFF. The CDR3 DNA sequence: TGTGCCAGCAGAGTGTACAGGGATGTGAATGAGCAGTTCTTC.

The chain recombines TRBV5-6 with TRBJ1-4, with 7 bases aligning to TRBD1. V gave up 2 bases and J gave up 5 bases; unmatched junction bases: 3. This CDR3 has 14 amino acids. Per germline, CDR1 SGHDT and CDR2 YYEEEE. The CDR3 DNA is TGTGCCAGCAGCTTTGGGACAGAGAATGAAAAACTGTTTTTT. This sequence encodes CASSFGTENEKLFF.

The chain carries TRBV7-3 and TRBJ2-3; TRBD2 matches 12 bases. Germline assignment: CDR1 SGHTA and CDR2 FQGTGA. The CDR3 length is 16 residues. After removal of 5 bases from V and 6 bases from J, the junction contained 9 bases not matched to a gene. CDR3 sequence: CASSTSSGGGGDTQYF. The CDR3 region has the DNA TGTGCCAGCAGCACTTCTAGCGGGGGGGGTGGTGATACGCAGTATTTT.

The chain couples TRBV18 to TRBJ1-2; no reliable D call. The length of the CDR3 is 14 residues. Per germline, CDR1 KGHSH and CDR2 LQKENI. V dropped 0 bases and J dropped 4 bases, with 9 bases sitting between them. The DNA of the CDR3 is TGTGCCAGCTCACCACCGGGCAGAAGCTATGGCTACACCTTC. This encodes CASSPPGRSYGYTF.

The genes are TRBV14 and TRBJ1-5, with no clear D. CDR1 and CDR2 from the germline V gene are SGHDN and FVKESK. CDR3 size: 14 residues. The V end lost 4 bases, the J end lost 3 bases, and 10 bases lay between the germline ends. This chain's CDR3 is CASSLGRSNQPQHF. In DNA form, the CDR3 reads TGTGCCAGCAGCCTTGGGAGATCCAATCAGCCCCAGCATTTT.

The chain combines TRBV27 with TRBJ2-4, with D maybe TRBD2 (6 bases). CDR1 and CDR2 (germline): MNHEY, SMNVEV (reference sequence). This CDR3 region has 14 residues. V was pared by 2 bases and J by 6 bases, with 11 bases between. The CDR3: CASSLMVSGNIQYF. The CDR3 bases are TGTGCCAGCAGTTTAATGGTTAGCGGAAACATTCAGTACTTC.